The rows below give T cell receptor beta chains drawn from one sample of a study of cytomegalovirus exposure and HLA in healthy donors. The assay was immunoSEQ multiplex PCR, and TCRdb's table has in-frame clones only and misses some. With about 200,000 clones in the sample, the ten largest clones hold 0.95% to 1.3%. Sequenced sample: PBMCs. Source of these receptors: a girl between 2 and 10 years old in good health and CMV-seropositive. Both conserved end residues are part of each CDR3. A D gene is named only where the DNA matches it firmly.

D: NA; V: TRBV19; J: TRBJ2-1; CDR3: CASSARTDPRNEQFF; DNA: TGTGCCAGTAGTGCTAGGACAGACCCTCGCAATGAGCAGTTCTTC
D: TRBD2; V: TRBV9; J: TRBJ2-1; CDR3: CASSAPRALAGNNEQFF; DNA: TGTGCCAGCAGCGCTCCTAGGGCACTAGCGGGAAACAATGAGCAGTTCTTC
D: TRBD1; V: TRBV7-9; J: TRBJ2-2; CDR3: CASSLPDRVYLGTGELFF; DNA: TGTGCCAGCAGCTTACCGGACAGGGTTTATCTTGGCACCGGGGAGCTGTTTTTT
D: NA; V: TRBV7-9; J: TRBJ2-5; CDR3: CASSLAQAAETQYF; DNA: TGTGCCAGCAGCTTAGCGCAGGCTGCGGAGACCCAGTACTTC
D: TRBD1; V: TRBV7-8; J: TRBJ1-5; CDR3: CASSYGQGGQPQHF; DNA: TGTGCCAGCAGCTACGGACAGGGCGGGCAGCCCCAGCATTTT
D: TRBD1; V: TRBV28; J: TRBJ2-3; CDR3: CASGKRDRVTDTQYF; DNA: TGTGCCAGCGGAAAACGGGACAGGGTCACAGATACGCAGTATTTT
D: TRBD2; V: TRBV27; J: TRBJ2-7; CDR3: CASSERLAAAYEQYF; DNA: TGTGCCAGTTCGGAAAGGCTAGCGGCCGCCTACGAGCAGTACTTC
D: TRBD1; V: TRBV5-5; J: TRBJ2-7; CDR3: CASSSPRTGLYEQYF; DNA: TGTGCCAGCAGCTCCCCCCGGACAGGGCTCTACGAGCAGTACTTC
D: TRBD2; V: TRBV28; J: TRBJ2-5; CDR3: CASSLPSGNQETQYF; DNA: TGTGCCAGCAGCTTGCCTAGCGGGAACCAAGAGACCCAGTACTTC
D: TRBD2; V: TRBV5-6; J: TRBJ2-2; CDR3: CASSLGLAGNTGELFF; DNA: TGTGCCAGCAGCTTGGGACTAGCGGGCAACACCGGGGAGCTGTTTTTT
D: NA; V: TRBV2; J: TRBJ2-5; CDR3: CASSRDFEETQYF; DNA: TGTGCCAGCTCACGGGACTTTGAAGAGACCCAGTACTTC
D: NA; V: TRBV27; J: TRBJ2-5; CDR3: CASSFRGTETQYF; DNA: TGTGCCAGCAGTTTTAGGGGAACGGAGACCCAGTACTTC
D: TRBD1; V: TRBV6-1; J: TRBJ2-2; CDR3: CASSKGTGANTGELFF; DNA: TGTGCCAGCAGTAAAGGGACAGGGGCAAACACCGGGGAGCTGTTTTTT
D: TRBD1; V: TRBV2; J: TRBJ2-7; CDR3: CASSEWWSPQGAHEQYF; DNA: TGTGCCAGCAGTGAGTGGTGGAGTCCACAGGGGGCCCACGAGCAGTACTTC
D: NA; V: TRBV14; J: TRBJ1-2; CDR3: CASSQQQGFGYTF; DNA: TGTGCCAGCAGCCAGCAGCAGGGGTTTGGCTACACCTTC
D: NA; V: TRBV7-9; J: TRBJ1-1; CDR3: CASSPQTVWDTEAFF; DNA: TGTGCCAGCAGCCCACAGACAGTGTGGGACACTGAAGCTTTCTTT
D: TRBD1; V: TRBV19; J: TRBJ1-5; CDR3: CASSMGPGQSNQPQHF; DNA: TGTGCCAGTAGTATGGGACCGGGACAGAGCAATCAGCCCCAGCATTTT
D: TRBD1; V: TRBV18; J: TRBJ2-5; CDR3: CASSPRTPQGEGRETQYF; DNA: TGTGCCAGCTCACCACGGACACCTCAGGGGGAAGGTCGAGAGACCCAGTACTTC
D: TRBD2; V: TRBV11-2; J: TRBJ2-3; CDR3: CASSRRTSGRWRDTQYF; DNA: TGTGCCAGCAGCAGAAGGACTAGCGGGAGGTGGAGGGATACGCAGTATTTT
D: NA; V: TRBV7-2; J: TRBJ2-3; CDR3: CASSLVPSLYSTDTQYF; DNA: TGTGCCAGCAGCTTAGTCCCTAGTTTATATAGCACAGATACGCAGTATTTT
D: NA; V: TRBV15; J: TRBJ2-5; CDR3: CATSRDRGGETQYF; DNA: TGTGCCACCAGCAGAGACAGGGGTGGGGAGACCCAGTACTTC
D: TRBD2; V: TRBV2; J: TRBJ2-2; CDR3: CASRGTSGRAANTGELFF; DNA: TGTGCCAGCAGGGGGACTAGCGGGAGGGCCGCGAACACCGGGGAGCTGTTTTTT
D: TRBD2; V: TRBV4-1; J: TRBJ2-1; CDR3: CASSPVLAGAYNEQFF; DNA: TGCGCCAGCAGCCCTGTACTAGCGGGAGCTTACAATGAGCAGTTCTTC
D: NA; V: TRBV7-2; J: TRBJ2-5; CDR3: CASSPRETQYF; DNA: TGTGCCAGCAGCCCCCGAGAGACCCAGTACTTC
D: TRBD1; V: TRBV7-9; J: TRBJ2-7; CDR3: CASTGQGGGEQYF; DNA: TGTGCCAGCACCGGACAGGGGGGTGGCGAGCAGTACTTC
D: TRBD1; V: TRBV5-1; J: TRBJ2-6; CDR3: CASSFTPGQGSSGANVLTF; DNA: TGCGCCAGCAGCTTTACACCGGGACAGGGATCCTCTGGGGCCAACGTCCTGACTTTC
D: NA; V: TRBV2; J: TRBJ1-5; CDR3: CASRAFGLSNQPQHF; DNA: TGTGCCAGCAGGGCTTTCGGACTCAGCAATCAGCCCCAGCATTTT
D: NA; V: TRBV30; J: TRBJ2-3; CDR3: CAWSDDNTDTQYF; DNA: TGTGCCTGGAGTGACGACAACACAGATACGCAGTATTTT
D: NA; V: TRBV2; J: TRBJ1-2; CDR3: CASSGGGVGGYTF; DNA: TGTGCCAGCAGTGGCGGCGGTGTAGGAGGCTACACCTTC
D: TRBD2; V: TRBV18; J: TRBJ2-3; CDR3: CASSRLGLAGGPSTDTQYF; DNA: TGTGCCAGCTCACGCCTTGGACTAGCGGGAGGGCCAAGCACAGATACGCAGTATTTT
D: TRBD1; V: TRBV7-9; J: TRBJ1-2; CDR3: CASSLPARGTATGDGYTF; DNA: TGTGCCAGCAGCTTACCGGCTCGGGGGACAGCCACTGGGGATGGCTACACCTTC
D: TRBD2; V: TRBV27; J: TRBJ2-1; CDR3: CASSYLTSGIYNEQFF; DNA: TGTGCCAGCAGTTACCTGACTAGCGGGATCTACAATGAGCAGTTCTTC
D: NA; V: TRBV10-3; J: TRBJ2-2; CDR3: CAISEVGTLNTGELFF; DNA: TGTGCCATCAGTGAGGTGGGGACACTGAACACCGGGGAGCTGTTTTTT
D: TRBD2; V: TRBV19; J: TRBJ2-2; CDR3: CASSVLAGLNTGELFF; DNA: TGTGCCAGTAGTGTCCTAGCGGGACTGAACACCGGGGAGCTGTTTTTT
D: TRBD1; V: TRBV27; J: TRBJ1-1; CDR3: CASRPGQGTRNTEAFF; DNA: TGTGCCAGCAGGCCAGGACAGGGGACGAGAAACACTGAAGCTTTCTTT
D: TRBD2; V: TRBV28; J: TRBJ2-7; CDR3: CASSSPGTSGSSYEQYF; DNA: TGTGCCAGCAGTTCCCCCGGGACTAGCGGGAGTTCATACGAGCAGTACTTC
D: TRBD2; V: TRBV29-1; J: TRBJ2-7; CDR3: CSVQAGVSYEQYF; DNA: TGCAGCGTCCAAGCGGGAGTCAGTTACGAGCAGTACTTC
D: NA; V: TRBV5-6; J: TRBJ2-7; CDR3: CASSPGHTYEQYF; DNA: TGTGCCAGCAGCCCGGGACATACCTACGAGCAGTACTTC
D: TRBD1; V: TRBV6-6; J: TRBJ1-1; CDR3: CASSLTSGGWRTEAFF; DNA: TGTGCCAGCAGTCTCACGTCAGGGGGCTGGAGGACTGAAGCTTTCTTT
D: NA; V: TRBV6-5; J: TRBJ2-1; CDR3: CASSYSLGLDNEQFF; DNA: TGTGCCAGCAGTTACTCCCTGGGGCTAGACAATGAGCAGTTCTTC
D: TRBD1; V: TRBV5-6; J: TRBJ1-4; CDR3: CASSRTGTTNEKLFF; DNA: TGTGCCAGCAGCCGGACAGGGACAACTAATGAAAAACTGTTTTTT
D: NA; V: TRBV19; J: TRBJ2-1; CDR3: CASSIGPYNEQFF; DNA: TGTGCCAGTAGTATTGGGCCTTACAATGAGCAGTTCTTC
D: NA; V: TRBV19; J: TRBJ1-5; CDR3: CASSPDGGNQPQHF; DNA: TGTGCCAGTAGTCCAGACGGAGGGAATCAGCCCCAGCATTTT
D: TRBD1; V: TRBV30; J: TRBJ1-5; CDR3: CAWSDQGDQPQHF; DNA: TGTGCCTGGAGTGATCAGGGGGATCAGCCCCAGCATTTT
D: NA; V: TRBV27; J: TRBJ2-3; CDR3: CASSYQGGDTQYF; DNA: TGTGCCAGCAGTTATCAAGGGGGAGATACGCAGTATTTT
D: NA; V: TRBV28; J: TRBJ1-4; CDR3: CASSLGAEGKLFF; DNA: TGTGCCAGCAGTCTTGGAGCGGAGGGAAAACTGTTTTTT
D: NA; V: TRBV15; J: TRBJ2-7; CDR3: CATSPPQAEQYF; DNA: TGTGCCACCAGCCCTCCCCAGGCCGAGCAGTACTTC
D: TRBD1; V: TRBV7-9; J: TRBJ2-3; CDR3: CASTGRAGGTSTDTQYF; DNA: TGTGCCAGCACCGGCCGGGCAGGGGGCACTAGCACAGATACGCAGTATTTT
D: NA; V: TRBV28; J: TRBJ1-5; CDR3: CASSFGMVRGNQPQHF; DNA: TGTGCCAGCAGTTTCGGGATGGTTAGGGGCAATCAGCCCCAGCATTTT
D: NA; V: TRBV6-1; J: TRBJ2-5; CDR3: CASSEVVAFQETQYF; DNA: TGTGCCAGCAGTGAAGTGGTCGCGTTCCAAGAGACCCAGTACTTC
D: TRBD1; V: TRBV5-1; J: TRBJ2-7; CDR3: CASSLRPLDRRSYEQYF; DNA: TGCGCCAGCAGCCTCCGACCACTGGACAGGCGAAGTTACGAGCAGTACTTC
D: NA; V: TRBV7-2; J: TRBJ2-1; CDR3: CASSFGGLGEEQFF; DNA: TGTGCCAGCAGCTTCGGGGGGCTGGGCGAAGAGCAGTTCTTC
D: NA; V: TRBV28; J: TRBJ1-1; CDR3: CASSFAGAEAFF; DNA: TGTGCCAGCAGCTTTGCCGGGGCTGAAGCTTTCTTT
D: TRBD1; V: TRBV27; J: TRBJ1-1; CDR3: CASSLFGQGAFGTEAFF; DNA: TGTGCCAGCAGTTTATTTGGGCAGGGGGCTTTTGGCACTGAAGCTTTCTTT